A selection of T cell receptor beta chains follows, all from one sample in a study of Ad26.COV2.S vaccination and SARS-CoV-2 variants. This table comes from immunoSEQ multiplex PCR, and its TCRdb copy is limited to in-frame clones, with some not included. This table holds about 480,000 clones, 70% to 90% found once. Sequences were derived from peripheral blood, sampled in a trial of Ad26.COV2.S vaccine versus placebo. These receptors were obtained from a person between 18 and 60 years old who received the Ad26.COV2.S COVID-19 vaccine or a placebo. Both conserved end residues are part of each CDR3. Fields, in order: clone size, V gene, D gene, J gene, CDR3 DNA, CDR3 protein. The D gene is left open where the match is weak. A clone size is listed for some rows: how often the clone was seen (once, few, many), or a class if it is expanded.

-	TRBV28	-	TRBJ1-2	TGTGCCAGCAGTGTAGCCAGGGACCATGGCTACACCTTC	CASSVARDHGYTF
-	TRBV6-2/TRBV6-3	-	TRBJ2-4	TGTGCCAGCAGTTACCAGGGAGGTCACATTCAGTACTTC	CASSYQGGHIQYF
-	TRBV5-5	-	TRBJ1-2	TGTGCCAGCTCGGAAATCAGGGGCGCGGTTAACTATGGCTACACCTTC	CASSEIRGAVNYGYTF
-	TRBV19	-	TRBJ1-2	TGTGCCAGTAGTACCAAGACGGCGGGAAACTATGGCTACACCTTC	CASSTKTAGNYGYTF
-	TRBV7-6	-	TRBJ1-6	TGTGCCAGCAGCTTAGCTCCCTACGGGCGAGATTCACCCCTCCACTTT	CASSLAPYGRDSPLHF
-	TRBV2	-	TRBJ2-5	TGTGCCAGCAGTGAGGCCCCCTGGAGGGAGACCCAGTACTTC	CASSEAPWRETQYF
-	TRBV7-9	-	TRBJ2-7	TGTGCCAGCAGCTTAGCTGGGACGTCCTACGAGCAGTACTTC	CASSLAGTSYEQYF
few	TRBV19	-	TRBJ2-2	TGTGCCAGTAGAGACGCAGGGTACACCGGGGAGCTGTTTTTT	CASRDAGYTGELFF
few	TRBV10-3	-	TRBJ1-5	TGTGCCATCACTTCTGGACTGGGTCAGCCCCAGCATTTT	CAITSGLGQPQHF
-	TRBV9	-	TRBJ1-1	TGTGCCAGCAGCGTAGGGGTTGGGACTGAAGCTTTCTTT	CASSVGVGTEAFF
-	TRBV5-1	-	TRBJ2-7	TGCGCCAGCAGCGCGAATATAGGGTACGAGCAGTACTTC	CASSANIGYEQYF
-	TRBV7-9	TRBD1	TRBJ1-6	TGTGCCAGCAGCTTAGCAGGGGGCATCCTTAATTCACCCCTCCACTTT	CASSLAGGILNSPLHF
-	TRBV7-9	-	TRBJ2-2	TGTGCCAGCATCCCGGGGGGCCCCGGGGAGCTGTTTTTT	CASIPGGPGELFF
-	TRBV28	TRBD1	TRBJ2-7	TGTGCCAGCAGTCCGCCGCGCCGGGACAGCAACTACGAGCAGTACTTC	CASSPPRRDSNYEQYF
-	TRBV7-3	-	TRBJ2-3	TGTGCCAGCAGCAAAATACAGGGCACAGATACGCAGTATTTT	CASSKIQGTDTQYF
few	TRBV28	TRBD1	TRBJ2-7	TGTGCCAGCAGATCCGAAGGGACAGGGGACTACGAGCAGTACTTC	CASRSEGTGDYEQYF
-	TRBV25-1	-	TRBJ1-5	TGTGCCAGCAGTGATTTTAATCAGCCCCAGCATTTT	CASSDFNQPQHF
-	TRBV5-1	-	TRBJ2-7	TGCGCCAGCAGCTTTGGGGGGACCTACGAGCAGTACTTC	CASSFGGTYEQYF
-	TRBV7-3	-	TRBJ2-5	TGTGCCAGCAGCCGGGGGGCGGAAGAGACCCAGTACTTC	CASSRGAEETQYF
once	TRBV19	TRBD2	TRBJ2-7	TGTGCCAGTAGTATGGGGGGACTAGCGGGAGACGAGCAGTACTTC	CASSMGGLAGDEQYF
-	TRBV9	TRBD1	TRBJ1-3	TGTGCCAGCAGCACAGGGACAGGGGGCTCTGGAAACACCATATATTTT	CASSTGTGGSGNTIYF
once	TRBV6-5	TRBD2	TRBJ2-1	TGTGCCAGCAGTCGGGGGGGTGAGCAGTTCTTC	CASSRGGEQFF
-	TRBV12-3/TRBV12-4	-	TRBJ1-6	TGTGCCAGCAGCTCAGAACAGCTCTCACCCCTCCACTTT	CASSSEQLSPLHF
-	TRBV28	-	TRBJ1-2	TGTGCCAGCAGCAGTGGGTCAGTCTCGGGCTACACCTTC	CASSSGSVSGYTF
-	TRBV7-6	TRBD2	TRBJ2-1	TGTGCCAGCAGCCTGAGACTAGCGGGGGGGGACAATGAGCAGTTCTTC	CASSLRLAGGDNEQFF
-	TRBV2	TRBD1	TRBJ1-3	TGTGCCAGCAGGGCGGGACAGGCTTCTGGAAACACCATATATTTT	CASRAGQASGNTIYF
-	TRBV11-2	TRBD1	TRBJ1-2	TGTGCCAGCAGCTCTTCGACAGGGGTCAACTATGGCTACACCTTC	CASSSSTGVNYGYTF
-	TRBV9	-	TRBJ1-2	TGTGCCAGCAGCGTCGCACCTAACTATGGCTACACCTTC	CASSVAPNYGYTF
-	TRBV25-1	-	TRBJ1-1	TGTGCCAGCAGTGGACTCCGGGGCGCGTGGTACACTGAAGCTTTCTTT	CASSGLRGAWYTEAFF
-	TRBV6-2/TRBV6-3	TRBD2	TRBJ2-1	TGTGCCAGCAGTTACCAGGGACTAGCGGATGAGCAGTTCTTC	CASSYQGLADEQFF
-	TRBV7-9	TRBD1	TRBJ2-6	TGTGCCAGCAGCTCCGCGGACAGGGGCTCTGGGGCCAACGTCCTGACTTTC	CASSSADRGSGANVLTF
-	TRBV18	TRBD1	TRBJ1-1	TGTGCCAGCTCACCACTCCAAACAGGGGGCCCTGAAGCTTTCTTT	CASSPLQTGGPEAFF
-	TRBV20-1	-	TRBJ1-2	TGCAGTGCTAGAGACGGCTATGGCTACACCTTC	CSARDGYGYTF
once	TRBV15	TRBD2	TRBJ2-2	TGTGCCACCAGCAGGGAGACTAGCGGGGAATACACCGGGGAGCTGTTTTTT	CATSRETSGEYTGELFF
-	TRBV5-4	TRBD2	TRBJ2-5	TGTGCCAGCAGCAGCACTAGCGGGAGAGATCAGACCCAGTACTTC	CASSSTSGRDQTQYF
-	TRBV5-1	-	TRBJ2-1	TGCGCCAGCAGCCCTCCGGGACTGCCGGGCAATGAGCAGTTCTTC	CASSPPGLPGNEQFF
-	TRBV24-1	-	TRBJ1-2	TGTGCCACCAGTAGGAACGCTAACTATGGCTACACCTTC	CATSRNANYGYTF
-	TRBV10-3	TRBD1	TRBJ1-4	TGTGCCATCCGCCCGGACAGGGTCAGCGAAAAACTGTTTTTT	CAIRPDRVSEKLFF
-	TRBV28	TRBD1	TRBJ1-6	TGTGCCAGTCAGGGGGGCTCCTATAATTCACCCCTCCACTTT	CASQGGSYNSPLHF
-	TRBV9	-	TRBJ2-7	TGTGCCAGCACTCCTTCCCCTATAGCGAGGAGAAGCTCCTACGAGCAGTACTTC	CASTPSPIARRSSYEQYF
-	TRBV28	TRBD1	TRBJ1-1	TGTGCCAGCAGGGGACAGGGTGGGAACACTGAAGCTTTCTTT	CASRGQGGNTEAFF
-	TRBV6-6	-	TRBJ1-5	TGTGCCAGCAGCCCGGGCAATAATCAGCCCCAGCATTTT	CASSPGNNQPQHF
-	TRBV11-2	-	TRBJ2-7	TGTGCCAGCAGCCTATCTGATTACGAGCAGTACTTC	CASSLSDYEQYF
-	TRBV6-2/TRBV6-3	TRBD2	TRBJ2-1	TGTGCCAGCAGCCGACTAGCGGGTACGAGCAATGAGCAGTTCTTC	CASSRLAGTSNEQFF
-	TRBV7-8	-	TRBJ2-1	TGTGCCAGCAGCTTAGCTCTTCCCTCGAACAATGAGCAGTTCTTC	CASSLALPSNNEQFF